This T cell receptor beta chain was obtained from a study of shared clonotypes between healthy human individuals. About the study: CD4 naive cells filled three plates per donor, CD4 memory three, CD8 naive two and CD8 memory one.

The CDR3 covers 18 residues. The V end lost 0 bases, the J end lost 1 base, and 18 bases lay between the germline ends. CDR1 is SGHDN, CDR2 FVKESK, per germline. General observations from the study: Relative to their counterparts shared across all four donors, non-shared clonotypes exhibited diminished generation probabilities. Naive subsets generally had larger estimated richness than memory subsets.

On this clone: The antigen remains unidentified.

An even split of each subset's genomic DNA across several immunoSEQ plates was performed. Assay used: immunoSEQ multiplex PCR; TCRdb lists only in-frame clones, some missing. There are millions of clones in the sample; approximately 93% occur only once, and about 0.39% lies in the top ten. The TCR sequence derives from a man aged 18 to 30 in good health. Some clones in this sample may be carry-over from other donors' samples. The chain couples TRBV14 to TRBJ1-1; D call uncertain. What was sequenced was naive CD4+ T cells from PBMCs. The sample's subset: CD45RA+ positively selected. The CDR3 DNA reads as TGTGCCAGCAGCCAAGAAATTTCTTTAGGGCACAGGAACACTGAAGCTTTCTTT. Its protein is CASSQEISLGHRNTEAFF.